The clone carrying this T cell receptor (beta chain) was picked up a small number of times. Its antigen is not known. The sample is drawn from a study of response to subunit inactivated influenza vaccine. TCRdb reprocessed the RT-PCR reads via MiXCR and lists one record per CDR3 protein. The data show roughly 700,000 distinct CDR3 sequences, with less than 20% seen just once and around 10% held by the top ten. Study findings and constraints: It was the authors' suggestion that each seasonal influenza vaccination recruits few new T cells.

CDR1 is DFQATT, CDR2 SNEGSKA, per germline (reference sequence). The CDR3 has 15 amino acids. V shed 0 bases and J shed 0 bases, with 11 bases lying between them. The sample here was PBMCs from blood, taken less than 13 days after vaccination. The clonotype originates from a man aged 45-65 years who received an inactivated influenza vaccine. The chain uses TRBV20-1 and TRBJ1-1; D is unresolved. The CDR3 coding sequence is TGCAGTGCTAGAGAAGGTTCCTACATGAACACTGAAGCTTTCTTT. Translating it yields CSAREGSYMNTEAFF.